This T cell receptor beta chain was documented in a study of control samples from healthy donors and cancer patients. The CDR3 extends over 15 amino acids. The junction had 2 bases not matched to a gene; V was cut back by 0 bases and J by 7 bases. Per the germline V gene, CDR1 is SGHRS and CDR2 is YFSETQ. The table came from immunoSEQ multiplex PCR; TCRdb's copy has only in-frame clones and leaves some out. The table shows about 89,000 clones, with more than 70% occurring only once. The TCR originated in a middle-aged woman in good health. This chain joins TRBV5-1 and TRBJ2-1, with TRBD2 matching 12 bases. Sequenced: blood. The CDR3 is CASSLELAGGNEQFF. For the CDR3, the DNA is TGCGCCAGCAGCTTGGAACTAGCGGGGGGAAATGAGCAGTTCTTC.